This T cell receptor (beta chain) emerged from a study of control samples from healthy donors and cancer patients. Using immunoSEQ multiplex PCR, the repertoire was profiled, and TCRdb retains in-frame clones only, with some absent. The table includes 100,000 to 120,000 clones, approximately 88% detected once. The receptor comes from a woman aged 55-70 years with lung cancer. Sample: PBMCs.

The CDR3 bases are TGTGCCAGCAGTTGGTCAGCTGTTTCAGGGGGTTTCTTT. Amino acid sequence: CASSWSAVSGGFF. V usage is TRBV6-2 or TRBV6-3 and J usage is TRBJ1-1; 7 nucleotides match TRBD1. V was pared by 4 bases and J by 13 bases, with 12 bases of the junction left unmatched. CDR3 size: 13 residues. Looked up from germline, CDR1 is MNHEY and CDR2 is SVGEGT.